This is a list of T cell receptor beta chains from one sample in a study of blood T cell repertoires in COVID-19. The method was immunoSEQ multiplex PCR; TCRdb's version includes in-frame clones alone and lacks a portion of them. The sample gives 28,000 or so clones, approximately 80% of which show up once; 67% is in the top ten. Material: peripheral blood. These receptors all come from a man in his sixties or seventies with acute or convalescent COVID-19. Each CDR3 is given with its conserved first and last residue. The D gene is left open where the match is weak. The size field is filled for only some rows; it gives once, few, many or a size class.

size: .
V: TRBV6-2/TRBV6-3
J: TRBJ2-7
D: TRBD1
CDR3: CASSYYYILRDRGFATDEQYF
DNA: TGTGCCAGCAGTTACTACTATATCCTCCGGGACAGGGGCTTTGCCACGGACGAGCAGTACTTC

size: .
V: TRBV5-1
J: TRBJ2-7
D: TRBD1
CDR3: CASSNGQDEQYF
DNA: TGCGCCAGCAGCAACGGACAGGACGAGCAGTACTTC

size: .
V: TRBV21-1
J: TRBJ2-1
D: .
CDR3: CASSKVAQEKEYNEQFF
DNA: TGTGCCAGCAGCAAAGTGGCACAGGAAAAGGAGTACAATGAGCAGTTCTTC

size: .
V: TRBV5-5
J: TRBJ2-7
D: TRBD1
CDR3: CASSLAGQVSYEQYF
DNA: TGTGCCAGCAGCTTGGCGGGACAGGTCTCCTACGAGCAGTACTTC

size: .
V: TRBV5-6
J: TRBJ2-2
D: .
CDR3: CASSFVLAGELFF
DNA: TGTGCCAGCAGCTTCGTCCTAGCCGGGGAGCTGTTTTTT

size: once
V: TRBV19
J: TRBJ1-5
D: .
CDR3: CASSTSRVGQPQHF
DNA: TGTGCCAGTAGTACCAGCAGGGTAGGTCAGCCCCAGCATTTT

size: once
V: TRBV4-3
J: TRBJ1-5
D: .
CDR3: CASSQGNQGPQHF
DNA: TGCGCCAGCAGCCAAGGGAACCAGGGCCCCCAGCATTTT

size: .
V: TRBV12-3/TRBV12-4
J: TRBJ1-2
D: .
CDR3: CASSFVRDYGYTF
DNA: TGTGCCAGCAGTTTTGTCAGGGACTATGGCTACACCTTC

size: .
V: TRBV4-3
J: TRBJ1-1
D: .
CDR3: CASSQGDSPTMNTEAFF
DNA: TGCGCCAGCAGCCAAGGAGACAGCCCAACCATGAACACTGAAGCTTTCTTT

size: .
V: TRBV30
J: TRBJ2-3
D: .
CDR3: CAWVRTGTDTQYF
DNA: TGTGCCTGGGTTCGGACAGGCACAGATACGCAGTATTTT

size: .
V: TRBV20-1
J: TRBJ1-3
D: .
CDR3: CSITGNTIYF
DNA: TGCAGTATAACTGGAAACACCATATATTTT

size: .
V: TRBV9
J: TRBJ1-1
D: TRBD1
CDR3: CASSPGTGRTEAFF
DNA: TGTGCCAGCAGCCCGGGGACAGGGCGGACTGAAGCTTTCTTT

size: .
V: TRBV7-2
J: TRBJ2-7
D: TRBD1
CDR3: CASSLRGTGVSYEQYF
DNA: TGTGCCAGCAGCTTAAGGGGGACAGGGGTTTCCTACGAGCAGTACTTC

size: .
V: TRBV3-1/TRBV3-2
J: TRBJ2-6
D: .
CDR3: CASSLNPLSGANVLTF
DNA: TGTGCCAGCAGTCTTAATCCCCTCTCTGGGGCCAACGTCCTGACTTTC

size: .
V: TRBV18
J: TRBJ1-1
D: TRBD1
CDR3: CASSQRQGENTEAFF
DNA: TGTGCCAGCTCACAACGACAGGGAGAAAACACTGAAGCTTTCTTT

size: .
V: TRBV24-1
J: TRBJ2-1
D: .
CDR3: CATSEEWSQTAYNEQFF
DNA: TGTGCCACCAGTGAAGAATGGAGCCAGACTGCCTACAATGAGCAGTTCTTC

size: .
V: TRBV19
J: TRBJ1-5
D: TRBD1
CDR3: CASSAQTGVQPQHF
DNA: TGTGCCAGTAGTGCCCAGACAGGGGTTCAGCCCCAGCATTTT

size: medium-sized
V: TRBV18
J: TRBJ1-1
D: TRBD1
CDR3: CASFPDRIGEAFF
DNA: TGTGCCAGCTTTCCGGACAGGATAGGGGAAGCTTTCTTT

size: once
V: TRBV28
J: TRBJ2-1
D: TRBD2
CDR3: CASRTAGGLGDEQFF
DNA: TGTGCCAGCAGAACAGCGGGAGGGCTCGGTGATGAGCAGTTCTTC

size: many
V: TRBV30
J: TRBJ2-3
D: .
CDR3: CAWSTTFSSTDTQYF
DNA: TGTGCCTGGAGTACGACATTTTCTAGCACAGATACGCAGTATTTT

size: .
V: TRBV6-2/TRBV6-3
J: TRBJ2-1
D: TRBD2
CDR3: CASSLAGGPHNEQFF
DNA: TGTGCCAGCAGTTTAGCGGGGGGGCCCCACAATGAGCAGTTCTTC

size: .
V: TRBV11-2
J: TRBJ1-1
D: .
CDR3: CASSFRLNTEAFF
DNA: TGTGCCAGCAGCTTCAGATTGAACACTGAAGCTTTCTTT

size: once
V: TRBV19
J: TRBJ2-7
D: .
CDR3: CASSPGQNSYEQYF
DNA: TGTGCCAGTAGTCCCGGACAGAATTCCTACGAGCAGTACTTC

size: .
V: TRBV6-1
J: TRBJ1-5
D: TRBD1
CDR3: CASSELTGGHQPQHF
DNA: TGTGCCAGCAGTGAACTGACAGGGGGCCATCAGCCCCAGCATTTT

size: .
V: TRBV10-3
J: TRBJ2-7
D: .
CDR3: CAIGRTQTYEQYF
DNA: TGTGCCATTGGGAGGACACAAACCTACGAGCAGTACTTC

size: once
V: TRBV20-1
J: TRBJ2-3
D: .
CDR3: CSPRREDTQYF
DNA: TGCAGTCCCCGGAGAGAGGATACGCAGTATTTT

size: .
V: TRBV3-1/TRBV3-2
J: TRBJ2-7
D: .
CDR3: CASSLNYEQYF
DNA: TGTGCCAGCAGCCTAAACTACGAGCAGTACTTC

size: .
V: TRBV6-4
J: TRBJ2-1
D: .
CDR3: CASSYYQAGEQFF
DNA: TGTGCCAGCAGTTACTACCAGGCGGGTGAGCAGTTCTTC

size: .
V: TRBV6-5
J: TRBJ1-6
D: .
CDR3: CASISGEGGSPLHF
DNA: TGTGCCAGCATATCGGGGGAGGGAGGTTCACCCCTCCACTTT

size: .
V: TRBV25-1
J: TRBJ2-6
D: .
CDR3: CASSVQSITSGANVLTF
DNA: TGTGCCAGCAGTGTACAGAGTATCACCTCTGGGGCCAACGTCCTGACTTTC

size: once
V: TRBV21-1
J: TRBJ1-2
D: .
CDR3: CASSPLESLEGYTF
DNA: TGTGCCAGCAGCCCGCTAGAGAGCCTCGAGGGCTACACCTTC

size: few
V: TRBV10-3
J: TRBJ2-2
D: TRBD1
CDR3: CASQGAGTLNGELFF
DNA: TGTGCCTCTCAGGGGGCCGGTACACTGAACGGGGAGCTGTTTTTT

size: .
V: TRBV19
J: TRBJ2-7
D: TRBD2
CDR3: CASSVLAGDEQYF
DNA: TGTGCCAGTAGTGTACTAGCGGGCGACGAGCAGTACTTC

size: .
V: TRBV28
J: TRBJ1-1
D: TRBD1
CDR3: CASWTGRTEAFF
DNA: TGTGCCAGTTGGACAGGGCGGACTGAAGCTTTCTTT

size: .
V: TRBV11-1
J: TRBJ2-3
D: .
CDR3: CASSLARAGTDTQYF
DNA: TGTGCCAGCAGCTTAGCGCGGGCTGGCACAGATACGCAGTATTTT